This note documents a single T cell receptor beta chain sequence. The source of the sample is a study of OX40 agonist ivuxolimab in advanced cancers. The overall study: Each patient was given ivuxolimab into a vein every 2 weeks, at 0.01 to 10 mg/kg.

This CDR3 comprises 15 residues. Germline trimming cut 0 bases from V and 1 base from J; bases unmatched to any gene: 4. Germline V gene sequence: CDR1 SGDLS, CDR2 YYNGEE. Only in-frame clones appear in the TCRdb table, and some are missing; sequencing was by immunoSEQ multiplex PCR. The sample has roughly 61,000 clones; approximately 89% are singletons. The source is an adult with an advanced solid tumor such as melanoma, head and neck, liver or kidney cancer. Material: CD4+ or CD8+ T cells sorted from blood, obtained in a trial of the OX40 agonist ivuxolimab. The V call is TRBV9, the J call TRBJ2-7; 7 bases line up with TRBD1. Here the CDR3 DNA reads TGTGCCAGCAGCGTAGGGGCAGGGGGTTCCTACGAGCAGTACTTC. This encodes CASSVGAGGSYEQYF. The full variable domain, with the rest looked up from reference TRBV9 and TRBJ2-7, is DSGVTQTPKHLITATGQRVTLRCSPRSGDLSVYWYQQSLDQGLQFLIQYYNGEERAKGNILERFSAQQFPDLHSELNLSSLELGDSALYFCASSVGAGGSYEQYFGPGTRLTVT.